There are many counts of the clone carrying this T cell receptor (beta chain). Its matching antigen is unknown. One end of the junction does not line up with germline, which may come from a read error. The data were obtained in a study of glioma-infiltrating T cells. The study, taken as a whole, reports: Only very few CDR3 sequences appeared in both tissue and blood.

The CDR3 covers 14 residues. Germline CDR1 MNHNS, CDR2 SASEGT. The iRepertoire nested amplicon-rescue multiplex PCR amplified TCR alpha and beta CDR3s from RNA. TCRdb reprocessed the multiplex PCR reads via MiXCR and lists one record per CDR3 protein. The sample holds approximately 400,000 distinct CDR3 sequences, about 40% seen once. Material for sequencing was glioma tissue, nonneoplastic brain tissue, or PBMCs (not recorded which). This TCR came from a human donor with low-grade glioma or glioblastoma, undergoing nonglioma brain surgery, or in good health (not recorded which). The genes are TRBV6-1 and TRBJ2-7; 8 bases agree with TRBD1. The CDR3 loop is CASSLRDRSYEQYF. CDR3 DNA: TGTGCTAGCAGCTTGCGGGACAGGTCTTACGAGCAGTACTTC.